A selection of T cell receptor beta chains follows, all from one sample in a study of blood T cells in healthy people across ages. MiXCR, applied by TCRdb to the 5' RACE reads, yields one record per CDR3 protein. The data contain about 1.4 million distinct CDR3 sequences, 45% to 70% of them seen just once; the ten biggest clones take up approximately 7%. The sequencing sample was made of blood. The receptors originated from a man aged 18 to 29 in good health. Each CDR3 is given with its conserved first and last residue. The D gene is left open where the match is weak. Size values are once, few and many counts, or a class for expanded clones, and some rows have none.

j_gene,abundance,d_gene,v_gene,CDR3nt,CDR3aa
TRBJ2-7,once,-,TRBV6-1,TGTGCCAGCAGTGTGACAGGCCCCTGGGGCGGGACACTCTACGAGCAGTACTTC,CASSVTGPWGGTLYEQYF
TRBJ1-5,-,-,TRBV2,TGTGCCGGCACGGGAGGGTATAGCAATCAGCCCCAGCATTTT,CAGTGGYSNQPQHF
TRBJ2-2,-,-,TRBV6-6,TGTGCCAGCAGTTACTCGATTCCGACAGGCGAGACCGGGGAGCTGTTTTTT,CASSYSIPTGETGELFF
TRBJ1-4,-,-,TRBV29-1,TGCAGCGTTCAACCGGGACGTAGTAAGGAAAAACTGTTTTTT,CSVQPGRSKEKLFF
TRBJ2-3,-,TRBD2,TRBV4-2,TGTGCCAGCAGCCAAAAGCGGGGGGTTGGCACAGATACGCAGTATTTT,CASSQKRGVGTDTQYF
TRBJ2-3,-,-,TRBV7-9,TGTGCCAGCAGCTTAATGGAGTGGCCGGGGACAACCACAGATACGCAGTATTTT,CASSLMEWPGTTTDTQYF
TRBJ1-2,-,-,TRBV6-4,TGTGCCAGCGGCCCCCCTGGCCAAAACTATGGCTACACCTTC,CASGPPGQNYGYTF
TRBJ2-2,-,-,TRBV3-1,TGTGCCAGCAGCCAAGGGGTCTTCGGGGAGCTGTTTTTT,CASSQGVFGELFF
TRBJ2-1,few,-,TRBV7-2,TGTGCCAGCAGCTTCGCGGGGATCAATGAGCAGTTCTTC,CASSFAGINEQFF
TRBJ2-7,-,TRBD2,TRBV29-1,TGCAGCGTGAGGCTAGCGGGAGTCCTCGGCGAGCAGTACTTC,CSVRLAGVLGEQYF
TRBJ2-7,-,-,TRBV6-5,TGTGCCAGCAGTTACATTACCGGGGCCCCCTACGAGCAGTACTTC,CASSYITGAPYEQYF
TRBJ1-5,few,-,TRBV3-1,TGTGCCAGCAGCCAAGATGGCGTCAGCCCCCAGCATTTT,CASSQDGVSPQHF
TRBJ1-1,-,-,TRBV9,TGTGCCAGCAGCGTGGGAGGGATCGCTGAAGCTTTCTTT,CASSVGGIAEAFF
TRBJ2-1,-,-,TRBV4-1,TGCGCCAGCAGCTCCCACTTAGCGGCCTCGGGCAATGAGCAGTTCTTC,CASSSHLAASGNEQFF
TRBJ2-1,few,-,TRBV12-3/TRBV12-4,TGTGCCAGCAGTCCAGGGGCGTGGGAGCAGTTCTTC,CASSPGAWEQFF
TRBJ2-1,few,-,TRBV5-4,TGTGCCAGCAGCTTGACCGGGGGATATCACAATGAGCAGTTCTTC,CASSLTGGYHNEQFF
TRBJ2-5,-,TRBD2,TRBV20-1,TGCAGTGCTAGTAGCGGGTCCCCCGTTTCGACCCAGTACTTC,CSASSGSPVSTQYF
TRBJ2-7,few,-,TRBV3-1,TGTGCCAGCAGCCAACGATTCGGGAATTACGAGCAGTACTTC,CASSQRFGNYEQYF
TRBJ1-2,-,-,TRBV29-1,TGCATCGTTGGGGTTGGGGTCTATGGCTACACCTTC,CIVGVGVYGYTF
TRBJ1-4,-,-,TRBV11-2,TGTGCCAGCAGCTTATTAGGAACAGGGATTGAAAAACTGTTTTTT,CASSLLGTGIEKLFF
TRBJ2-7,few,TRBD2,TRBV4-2,TGTGCCAGCAGCCACAGAACGCCGGGACTAGCGGGATCCTACGAGCAGTACTTC,CASSHRTPGLAGSYEQYF
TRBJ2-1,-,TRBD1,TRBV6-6,TGTGCCAGTGGGGGGACAGGGGGCAATGAGCAGTTCTTC,CASGGTGGNEQFF
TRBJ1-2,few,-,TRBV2,TGTGCCAGCAGTGTCGGACGTCCTAACTATGGCTACACCTTC,CASSVGRPNYGYTF
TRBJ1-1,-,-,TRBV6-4,TGTGCCAGCAGTCCCTACGTAGGGGCTGAAGCTTTCTTT,CASSPYVGAEAFF